This TCR beta chain was identified during a study of cytomegalovirus exposure and HLA in healthy donors. Primers: 60 Vbeta forward and 13 Jbeta reverse. The method was immunoSEQ multiplex PCR; TCRdb's version includes in-frame clones alone and lacks a portion of them. This table holds 150,000 to 200,000 clones, around 84% found once. The V gene lost 0 bases and the J gene lost 3 bases, with 11 bases spanning the gap. Germline V lookup: CDR1 ENHRY, CDR2 SYGVKD. There are 15 residues in the CDR3. Broader study findings: In vitro data verified three CMV-associated chains as specific for CMV antigens. Reported results showed that the classifier diagnosed cytomegalovirus status with high specificity and sensitivity. A link between a missense DCLRE1C variant and TCR beta V- and J-gene trimming emerged from a later analysis.

A remark on this clone: Antigen unknown.

This chain links TRBV10-3 with TRBJ1-1; possible D gene TRBD1, 5 bases. The sample comprised PBMCs. The sequence came from a woman between 18 and 29 years old in good health and CMV-seronegative. In nucleotides, the CDR3 is TGTGCCATCAGTGAGTCGGGACTAGGGGACACTGAAGCTTTCTTT. Translating gives CAISESGLGDTEAFF.